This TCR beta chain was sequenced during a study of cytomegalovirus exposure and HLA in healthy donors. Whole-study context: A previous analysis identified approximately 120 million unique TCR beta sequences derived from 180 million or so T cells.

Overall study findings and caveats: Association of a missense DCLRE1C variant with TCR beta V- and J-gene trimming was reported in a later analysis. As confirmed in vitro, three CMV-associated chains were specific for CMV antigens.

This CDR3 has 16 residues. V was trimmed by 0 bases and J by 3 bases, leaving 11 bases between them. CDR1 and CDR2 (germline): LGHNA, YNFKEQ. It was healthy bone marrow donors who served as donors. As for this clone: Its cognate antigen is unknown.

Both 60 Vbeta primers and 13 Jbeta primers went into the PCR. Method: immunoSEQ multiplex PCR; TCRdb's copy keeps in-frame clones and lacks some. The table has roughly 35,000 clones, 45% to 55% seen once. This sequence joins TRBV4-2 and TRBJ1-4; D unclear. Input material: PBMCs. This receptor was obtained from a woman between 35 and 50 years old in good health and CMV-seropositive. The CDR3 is CASSQESSGSNEKLFF. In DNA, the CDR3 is TGTGCCAGCAGCCAAGAATCATCCGGTTCTAATGAAAAACTGTTTTTT.